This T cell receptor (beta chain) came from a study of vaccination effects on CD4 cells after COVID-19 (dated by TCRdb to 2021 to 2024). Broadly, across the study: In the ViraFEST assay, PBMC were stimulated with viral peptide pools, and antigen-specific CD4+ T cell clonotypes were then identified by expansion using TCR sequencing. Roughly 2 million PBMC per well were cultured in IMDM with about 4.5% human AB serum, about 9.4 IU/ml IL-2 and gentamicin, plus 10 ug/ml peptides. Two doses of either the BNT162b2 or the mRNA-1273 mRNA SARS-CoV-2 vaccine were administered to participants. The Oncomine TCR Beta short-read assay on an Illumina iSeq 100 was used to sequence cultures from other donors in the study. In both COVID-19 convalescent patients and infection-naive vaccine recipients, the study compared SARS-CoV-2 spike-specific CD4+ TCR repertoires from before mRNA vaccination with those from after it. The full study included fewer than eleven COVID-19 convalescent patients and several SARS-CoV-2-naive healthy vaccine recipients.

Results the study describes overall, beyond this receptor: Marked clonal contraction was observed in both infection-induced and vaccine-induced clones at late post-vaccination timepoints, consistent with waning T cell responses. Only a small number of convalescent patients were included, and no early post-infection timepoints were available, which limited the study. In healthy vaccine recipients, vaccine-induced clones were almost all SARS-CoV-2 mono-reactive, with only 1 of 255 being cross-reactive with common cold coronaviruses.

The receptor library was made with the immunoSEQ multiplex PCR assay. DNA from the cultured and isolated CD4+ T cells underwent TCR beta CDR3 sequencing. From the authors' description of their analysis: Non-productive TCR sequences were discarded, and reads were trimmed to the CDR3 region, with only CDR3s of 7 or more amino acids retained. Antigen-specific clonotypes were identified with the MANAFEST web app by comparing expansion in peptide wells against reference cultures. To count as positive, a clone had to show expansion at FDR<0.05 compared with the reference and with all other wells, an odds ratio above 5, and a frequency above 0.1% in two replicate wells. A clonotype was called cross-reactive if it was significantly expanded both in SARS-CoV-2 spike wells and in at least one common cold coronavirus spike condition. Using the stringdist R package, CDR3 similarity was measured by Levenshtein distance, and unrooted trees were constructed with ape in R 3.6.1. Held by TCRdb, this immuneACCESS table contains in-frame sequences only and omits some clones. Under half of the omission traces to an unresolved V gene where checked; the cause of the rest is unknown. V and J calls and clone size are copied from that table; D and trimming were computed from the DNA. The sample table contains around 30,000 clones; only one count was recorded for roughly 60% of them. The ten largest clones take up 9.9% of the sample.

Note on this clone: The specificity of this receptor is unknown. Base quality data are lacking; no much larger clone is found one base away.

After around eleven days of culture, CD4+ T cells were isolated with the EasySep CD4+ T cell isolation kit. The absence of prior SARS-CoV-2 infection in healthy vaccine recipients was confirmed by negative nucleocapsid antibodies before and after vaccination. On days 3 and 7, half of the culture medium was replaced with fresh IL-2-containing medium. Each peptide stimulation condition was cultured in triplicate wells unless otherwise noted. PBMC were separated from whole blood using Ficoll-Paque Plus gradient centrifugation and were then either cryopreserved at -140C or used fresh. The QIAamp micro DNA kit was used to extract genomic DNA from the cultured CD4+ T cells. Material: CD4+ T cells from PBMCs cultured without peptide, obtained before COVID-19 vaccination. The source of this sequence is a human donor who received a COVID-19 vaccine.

The CDR3 has the sequence CASSLYLRSSYEQYF. The bases are TGCGCCAGCAGCTTGTATCTGAGGAGCTCCTACGAGCAGTACTTC. The chain couples TRBV5-1 to TRBJ2-7, with an unclear D gene assignment. CDR3 length: 15 amino acids, cysteine to phenylalanine. Here the CDR3 DNA is all that survives: 45 bases in frame from base 1. V is pared back by 1 base and J by 0 bases, with 11 bases lying between the germline termini. The germline V gene encodes CDR1 SGHRS and CDR2 YFSETQ.